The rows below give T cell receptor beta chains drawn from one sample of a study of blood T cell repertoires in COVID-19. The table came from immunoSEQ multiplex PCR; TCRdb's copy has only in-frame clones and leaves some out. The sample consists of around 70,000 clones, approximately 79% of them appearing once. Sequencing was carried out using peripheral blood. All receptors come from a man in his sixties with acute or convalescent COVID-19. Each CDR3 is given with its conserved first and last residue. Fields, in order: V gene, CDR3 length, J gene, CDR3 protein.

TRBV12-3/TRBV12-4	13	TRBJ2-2	CASTGGTTGELFF
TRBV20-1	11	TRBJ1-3	CTALSGNTIYF
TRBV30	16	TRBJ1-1	CAWSVSSGGRATEAFF
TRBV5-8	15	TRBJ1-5	CASSLGTGGDQPQHF
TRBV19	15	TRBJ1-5	CASKVGSRDNQPQHF
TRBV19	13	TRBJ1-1	CASRPGENTEAFF
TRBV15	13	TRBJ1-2	CATSREARKGYTF
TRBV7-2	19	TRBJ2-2	CASSLRLRLAGVNTGELFF
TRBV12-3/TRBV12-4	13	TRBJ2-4	CASSQTGRGIQYF
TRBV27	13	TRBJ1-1	CASKETGRTEAFF
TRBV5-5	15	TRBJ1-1	CASYRQGTGGTEAFF
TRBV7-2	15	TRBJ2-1	CASSGGGNTYNEQFF
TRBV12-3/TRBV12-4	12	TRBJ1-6	CASRQANSPLHF
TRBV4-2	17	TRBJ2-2	CASSQEGGGKNTGELFF
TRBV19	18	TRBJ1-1	CASSLIPGTGSVNTEAFF
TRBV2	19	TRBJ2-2	CASSIMASGGTSNTGELFF
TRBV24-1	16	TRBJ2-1	CATSESPGRGANEQFF
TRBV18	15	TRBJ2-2	CASSPGQGITGELFF
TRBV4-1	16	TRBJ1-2	CASSQVRGAPNYGYTF
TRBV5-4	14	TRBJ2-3	CASRSGTDTDTQYF
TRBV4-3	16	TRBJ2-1	CASSQDRAGKYNEQFF
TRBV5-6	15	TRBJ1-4	CASSWTTGGYEKLFF
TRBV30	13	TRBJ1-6	CAWGQLFNSPLHF
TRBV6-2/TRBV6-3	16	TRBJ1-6	CASSYSLDRVRSPLHF